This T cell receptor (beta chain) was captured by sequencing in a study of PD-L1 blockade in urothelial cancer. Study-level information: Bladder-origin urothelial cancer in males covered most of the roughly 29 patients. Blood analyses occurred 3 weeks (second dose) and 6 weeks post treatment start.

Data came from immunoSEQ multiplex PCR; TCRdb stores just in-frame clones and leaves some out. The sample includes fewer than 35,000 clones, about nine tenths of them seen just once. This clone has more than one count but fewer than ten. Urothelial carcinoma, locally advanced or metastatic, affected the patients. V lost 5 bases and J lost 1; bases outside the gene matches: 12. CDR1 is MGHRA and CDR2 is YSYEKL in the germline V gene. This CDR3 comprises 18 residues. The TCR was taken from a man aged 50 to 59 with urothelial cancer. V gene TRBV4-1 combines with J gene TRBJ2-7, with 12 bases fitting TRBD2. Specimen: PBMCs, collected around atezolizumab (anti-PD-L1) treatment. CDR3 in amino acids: CASSFRAVTSGSSYEQYF. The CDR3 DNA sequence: TGCGCCAGCAGCTTCCGAGCGGTGACTAGCGGGAGTTCCTACGAGCAGTACTTC.